Described below is a single T cell receptor beta chain sequence and its context. Its antigen remains unknown. Expressed TCRB transcripts were sequenced, since all the RNA that had been isolated was reverse transcribed. Profiled with immunoSEQ multiplex PCR; TCRdb holds only in-frame clones, not every one. Among roughly 150,000 clones listed, around 8.6% were seen once. CD45RO/CCR7/CD25/CD127/CD95/CD27 sorting isolated CD4+ naive, central memory, regulatory and stem cell-like memory cells. These data originate in a study of beta chain features in type 1 diabetes. In germline, CDR1 is MNHEY, CDR2 SMNVEV (reference sequence). This CDR3 has 14 residues. Trimming removed 8 bases from V and 5 bases from J, with 18 bases in between. Study conclusions and caveats: A greater similarity of naive, central memory and Treg TCRB repertoires was seen among patients than among healthy donors. Using cDNA template may skew counts toward highly expressing activated cells. A moderate, significant TCRB CDR3 shortening appeared in type 1 diabetes across four CD4+ subsets.

The sequence came from a woman aged 18-29 years with type 1 diabetes. The chain links TRBV27 to TRBJ1-1; D gene uncertain. Sequenced: central memory CD4+ T cells from blood. For the CDR3, the DNA is TGTGCCAGCGCAAAAGAGGGATTTCGGACTGAAGCTTTCTTT. It translates to CASAKEGFRTEAFF.